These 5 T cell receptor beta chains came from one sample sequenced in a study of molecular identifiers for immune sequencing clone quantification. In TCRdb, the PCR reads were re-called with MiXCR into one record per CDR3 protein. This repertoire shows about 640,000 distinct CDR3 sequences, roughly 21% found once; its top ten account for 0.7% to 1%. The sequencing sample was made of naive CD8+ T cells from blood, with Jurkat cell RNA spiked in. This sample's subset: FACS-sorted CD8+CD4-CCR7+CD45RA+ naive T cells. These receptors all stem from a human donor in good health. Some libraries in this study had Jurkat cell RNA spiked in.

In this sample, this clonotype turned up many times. In nucleotides, the CDR3 is TGCAGCGTTCAGACTAGCGTATACTACAATGAGCAGTTCTTC. Protein product: CSVQTSVYYNEQFF. The chain employs TRBV29-1 and TRBJ2-1, with 8 bases that match TRBD2. CDR1 and CDR2 from the germline V gene are SQVTM and ANQGSEA. With 5 bases clipped from V and 3 bases from J, the junction kept 6 bases outside the gene matches. The CDR3 contains 14 residues.

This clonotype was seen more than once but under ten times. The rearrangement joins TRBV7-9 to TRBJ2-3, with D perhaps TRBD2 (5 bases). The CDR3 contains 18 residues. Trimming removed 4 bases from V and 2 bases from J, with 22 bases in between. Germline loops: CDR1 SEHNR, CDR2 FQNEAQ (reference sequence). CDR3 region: CASSSSIPEGRPTDTQYF. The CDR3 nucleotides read TGTGCCAGCAGCTCAAGTATCCCTGAGGGCCGCCCCACAGATACGCAGTATTTT. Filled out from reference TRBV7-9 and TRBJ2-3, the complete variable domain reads DTGVSQNPRHKITKRGQNVTFRCDPISEHNRLYWYRQTLGQGPEFLTYFQNEAQLEKSRLLSDRFSAERPKGSFSTLEIQRTEQGDSAMYLCASSSSIPEGRPTDTQYFGPGTRLTVL.

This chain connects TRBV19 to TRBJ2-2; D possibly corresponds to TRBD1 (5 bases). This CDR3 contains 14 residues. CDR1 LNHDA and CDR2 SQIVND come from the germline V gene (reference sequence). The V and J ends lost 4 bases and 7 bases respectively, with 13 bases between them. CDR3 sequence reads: CASSTGHIVGELFF. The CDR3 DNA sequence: TGTGCCAGTAGTACCGGACATATCGTCGGGGAGCTGTTTTTT. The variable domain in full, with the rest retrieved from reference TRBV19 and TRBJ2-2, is DGGITQSPKYLFRKEGQNVTLSCEQNLNHDAMYWYRQDPGQGLRLIYYSQIVNDFQKGDIAEGYSVSREKKESFPLTVTSAQKNPTAFYLCASSTGHIVGELFFGEGSRLTVL.

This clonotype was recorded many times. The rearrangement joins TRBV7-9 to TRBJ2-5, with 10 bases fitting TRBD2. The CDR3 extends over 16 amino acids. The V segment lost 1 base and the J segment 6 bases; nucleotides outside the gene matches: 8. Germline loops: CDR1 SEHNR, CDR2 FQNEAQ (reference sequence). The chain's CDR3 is CASSLGVGLAAKTQYF. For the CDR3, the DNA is TGTGCCAGCAGCTTAGGCGTTGGACTAGCGGCCAAGACCCAGTACTTC.

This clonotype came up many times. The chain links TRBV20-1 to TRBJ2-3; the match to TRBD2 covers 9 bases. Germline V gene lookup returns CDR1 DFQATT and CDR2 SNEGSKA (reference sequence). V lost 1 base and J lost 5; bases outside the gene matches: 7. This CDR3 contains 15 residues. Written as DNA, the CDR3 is TGCAGTGCTAGAGGACTAGCGGCCGTGTTAGATACGCAGTATTTT. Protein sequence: CSARGLAAVLDTQYF.